This T cell receptor beta chain was sequenced for a study of T cell repertoires in cytomegalovirus infection. Study-level background: As its CMV epitopes, the study selected recently identified HLA-C-restricted and well-studied HLA-B-restricted targets. Shared public TCR beta signatures pointed to both CMV infection and a matching HLA type.

The germline V gene encodes CDR1 DFQATT and CDR2 SNEGSKA (reference sequence). The CDR3 spans 14 residues. Trimming took off 3 bases at V and 5 bases at J, with 16 bases between the two ends. Concerning this clonotype itself: Its antigen is unknown.

Findings and caveats of the study: The ex vivo response was dominated by HLA-C-restricted CMV-specific TCR beta clonotypes. Summed public TCR beta family frequency identified CMV carriers bearing the relevant HLA.

TCRdb used MiXCR to reprocess the reads, holding one entry per CDR3 protein. The table has 360,000 or so distinct CDR3 sequences, about a third seen once. This chain joins TRBV20-1 and TRBJ1-1; D may be TRBD1 (5 bases). The receptor was derived from a human donor in good health (CMV status not recorded). Some clones in this sample may be carry-over from other donors' samples. This specimen was cultured PBMCs, taken from culture after CMV antigen stimulation. The CDR3 coding sequence is TGCAGTGCTAGGGGGGGGATCAGGGCGACTGAAGCTTTCTTT. Translation: CSARGGIRATEAFF.